Sequencing of this T cell receptor (beta chain) was carried out in a study of OX40 agonist ivuxolimab in advanced cancers. Overall study context: Participants could have had prior anti-PD-1, anti-PD-L1 or anti-CTLA-4 therapy, and around 40% had some. Three patients, one with hepatocellular carcinoma and two with cutaneous melanoma, responded partially.

Germline loops: CDR1 MNHEY, CDR2 SVGAGI. The CDR3 spans 13 residues. Trimming at V came to 4 bases and at J to 7 bases, leaving 6 bases not matched to a gene. Here immunoSEQ multiplex PCR was the method, and the copy in TCRdb shows in-frame clones only, minus some. In the table there are about 36,000 clones, roughly 69% of which are singletons. This receptor was taken from an adult with an advanced solid tumor such as melanoma, head and neck, liver or kidney cancer. The chain carries TRBV6-5 and TRBJ1-2; 7 positions agree with TRBD1. The sample consisted of CD4+ or CD8+ T cells sorted from blood, taken in a trial of the OX40 agonist ivuxolimab. The CDR3 DNA is TGTGCCAGCAGTTTCACAGGGGAGGGTGGCTACACCTTC. It is translated as CASSFTGEGGYTF.